This TCR beta chain was found in a study of patients and donors after allogeneic stem cell transplantation. The CDR3 length is 17 residues. Per germline, CDR1 KGHDR and CDR2 SFDVKD. The junction had 11 bases not matched to a gene; V was cut back by 2 bases and J by 4 bases. TCRdb redid the calling of the RT-PCR reads with MiXCR, one entry per CDR3 protein. Altogether more than 150,000 distinct CDR3 sequences are present, approximately 24% being singletons, with the ten largest covering roughly 26%. This clonotype has a handful of counts. J is TRBJ2-3 and V is TRBV24-1, with TRBD1 matching 7 bases. Sequencing was performed on blood, either unsorted or a sorted T cell fraction (not recorded which). The clonotype was recovered from a human donor who was either an allogeneic HSCT recipient or a stem cell or donor lymphocyte infusion donor (not recorded which). It is not recorded whose cells these are; they may come from a transplant donor. CDR3 loop: CATSDSRDRSRPDTQYF. The CDR3 DNA reads as TGTGCCACCAGTGATTCCCGGGACAGAAGTCGTCCAGATACGCAGTATTTT.